This note documents a single T cell receptor (beta chain) sequence. Its specificity is unknown. This sample stems from a study of cytomegalovirus exposure and HLA in healthy donors. Study-wide findings and caveats: There were some public TCRs occurring in many donors, but most TCR sequences were rare.

Only in-frame clones appear in the TCRdb table, and some are missing; sequencing was by immunoSEQ multiplex PCR. The table includes 300,000 to 350,000 clones, roughly 88% detected once. Sequencing was performed on PBMCs. This TCR came from a man aged 30-40 years in good health and CMV-seronegative.

CDR3 residues: CASSQGARFDGYTF. The CDR3 nucleotides read TGCGCCAGCAGCCAGGGGGCTCGGTTTGATGGCTACACCTTC. V gene TRBV4-1 combines with J gene TRBJ1-2, with D possibly matching TRBD1 (6 bases). The germline gives CDR1 MGHRA, CDR2 YSYEKL. The CDR3 consists of 14 residues. With 3 bases removed from V and 6 bases from J, the gap between germline ends came to 14 bases.